The 24 T cell receptor beta chains given below trace back to one sample, sequenced in a study of T cells after yellow fever vaccination. TCRdb called the 5' RACE reads again in MiXCR, with one record for every CDR3 protein. The sample yields 200,000 to 300,000 distinct CDR3 sequences, over 10% seen once. The sequences come from CD4+ T cells sorted from PBMCs, collected 45 days after the yellow fever booster vaccination. These receptors all come from a man aged 25 to 40 who received the YFV17D yellow fever vaccine.

This clonotype was seen many times. The gene calls are TRBV15 and TRBJ2-5; no clear D. The CDR3 extends over 14 amino acids. V shed 1 base and J shed 0 bases, with 6 bases lying between them. The germline V gene has CDR1 LNHNV and CDR2 YYDKDF (reference sequence). The CDR3 is CATSRAGYQETQYF. Written as DNA, the CDR3 is TGTGCCACCAGCAGAGCGGGCTACCAAGAGACCCAGTACTTC.

In this sample, this clonotype turned up a few times. The chain joins TRBV12-3 or TRBV12-4 to TRBJ2-1; 9 bases fit TRBD2. The trim removed 0 bases at V and 5 bases at J, leaving 11 bases unmatched. This CDR3 spans 18 amino acids. The CDR3: CASSLARSSGRFHNEQFF. The CDR3 DNA follows: TGTGCCAGCAGTTTAGCGCGGTCGAGCGGGAGGTTTCACAATGAGCAGTTCTTC.

This clonotype showed up just a few times. The chain combines TRBV6-2 or TRBV6-3 with TRBJ2-5; D gene unclear. Germline loops: CDR1 MNHEY, CDR2 SVGEGT. The CDR3 is made up of 13 amino acids. V gave up 4 bases and J gave up 0 bases, with 6 bases separating them. The CDR3 spells CASSWADQETQYF. In nucleotides, the CDR3 is TGTGCCAGCAGTTGGGCAGACCAAGAGACCCAGTACTTC.

This clonotype showed up just a few times. The gene calls are TRBV7-2 and TRBJ2-7, with unresolved D. V was trimmed by 5 bases and J by 6 bases, leaving 14 bases between them. Germline CDR1 SGHTA, CDR2 FQGNSA. The CDR3 contains 13 residues. In DNA form, the CDR3 reads TGTGCCAGCAGCACCAGGACCGCGCGCGAGCAGTACTTC. Translated, it gives CASSTRTAREQYF.

This chain uses TRBV28 with TRBJ1-2; D possibly corresponds to TRBD1 (6 bases). The CDR3 totals 14 residues. V was cut by 6 bases and J by 1 base, with 12 bases left in between. Per germline, CDR1 MDHEN and CDR2 SYDVKM. In nucleotides, the CDR3 is TGTGCCAGCAGCGGGCAAGGGGGTAACTATGGCTACACCTTC. It encodes CASSGQGGNYGYTF.

This clonotype was counted only a few times. The CDR3 DNA reads as TGTGCCAGCAGCCCACAGGGTTTATCCACTGAAGCTTTCTTT. Translated, it gives CASSPQGLSTEAFF. The rearrangement links TRBV7-2 to TRBJ1-1; D may be TRBD1 (6 bases). Trimming took 5 bases from V and 4 from J, leaving 14 bases between them. The CDR3 runs 14 residues. Germline V gene lookup returns CDR1 SGHTA and CDR2 FQGNSA.

The chain has TRBV15 and TRBJ2-1, with no clear D. In germline, CDR1 is LNHNV, CDR2 YYDKDF (reference sequence). This CDR3 is 13 amino acids long. The CDR3 loop reads CTTSQDPYNEQFF. The CDR3 bases are TGTACTACCTCCCAGGACCCCTACAATGAGCAGTTCTTC.

The sample holds a few counts of this clonotype. The V and J genes are TRBV5-1 and TRBJ1-4; 7 nucleotides line up with TRBD1. The J segment lost 4 bases and the V segment lost 4 bases, leaving 7 bases of the junction unmatched. In germline, CDR1 is SGHRS, CDR2 YFSETQ. The CDR3 sequence is 15 residues long. CDR3 DNA sequence: TGCGCCAGCAGCCCACAGGGGAGTGGTAATGAAAAACTGTTTTTT. Protein sequence: CASSPQGSGNEKLFF. The variable domain in full, with the rest retrieved from reference TRBV5-1 and TRBJ1-4, is KAGVTQTPRYLIKTRGQQVTLSCSPISGHRSVSWYQQTPGQGLQFLFEYFSETQRNKGNFPGRFSGRQFSNSRSEMNVSTLELGDSALYLCASSPQGSGNEKLFFGSGTQLSVL.

This clonotype occurred a few times. This sequence joins TRBV19 and TRBJ1-5; D is unresolved. Looked up from germline, CDR1 is LNHDA and CDR2 is SQIVND (reference sequence). This CDR3 is 15 amino acids long. V was trimmed by 3 bases and J by 0 bases, leaving 9 bases between them. CDR3 loop: CASSILGDSNQPQHF. DNA of the CDR3: TGTGCCAGTAGTATCCTCGGGGATAGCAATCAGCCCCAGCATTTT.

The chain carries TRBV21-1 and TRBJ2-1; the table's D call of TRBD2 was not tested on the DNA. TRBV21-1 is listed as a pseudogene. The CDR3 extends over 15 amino acids. The CDR3 coding sequence is TGTGCCAGCAGCTACCCCAGCGGGAGGGCCGATGAGCAGTTCTTC. Translating it yields CASSYPSGRADEQFF.

The sample holds many counts of this clonotype. Here the CDR3 reads CASSLGAGETQYF. The CDR3 DNA follows: TGTGCCAGCAGCTTGGGGGCGGGAGAGACCCAGTACTTC. The V call is TRBV7-2, the J call TRBJ2-5, with a possible D match to TRBD1 (6 bases). Germline CDR1 reads SGHTA; CDR2 reads FQGNSA. The CDR3 totals 13 residues. V gave up 3 bases and J gave up 4 bases, with 9 bases separating them.

The rearrangement joins TRBV7-2 to TRBJ2-3; weak D call: TRBD2 (5 bases). Trimming took off 10 bases at V and 8 bases at J, with 22 bases between the two ends. The CDR3 is made up of 14 amino acids. CDR1 SGHTA and CDR2 FQGNSA come from the germline V gene. The CDR3 reads CATLVGAGVGTQYF. The CDR3 region has the DNA TGTGCCACCTTAGTGGGAGCCGGAGTGGGTACGCAGTATTTT.

The sample holds a few counts of this clonotype. V gene TRBV7-2 combines with J gene TRBJ2-7; 11 bases are a match to TRBD2. Looked up from germline, CDR1 is SGHTA and CDR2 is FQGNSA. V shed 5 bases, J shed 6 bases, and the junction held 6 bases outside the gene matches. The CDR3 covers 14 residues. The CDR3 here is CASSLGLAELEQYF. The CDR3, as DNA: TGTGCCAGCAGCCTGGGACTAGCGGAACTCGAGCAGTACTTC. Combining the CDR3 with reference TRBV7-2 and TRBJ2-7 gives the whole variable domain GAGVSQSPSNKVTEKGKDVELRCDPISGHTALYWYRQSLGQGLEFLIYFQGNSAPDKSGLPSDRFSAERTGGSVSTLTIQRTQQEDSAVYLCASSLGLAELEQYFGPGTRLTVT.

This clonotype was detected only a few times. The chain links TRBV7-9 to TRBJ2-3; no firm D call. The CDR3 loop spans 16 amino acids. CDR1 and CDR2 (germline): SEHNR, FQNEAQ (reference sequence). Trimming left V 4 bases short and J 2 bases short, with 16 bases between. CDR3 in DNA: TGTGCCAGCAGCTCACCGACGGTTCGGATCACAGATACGCAGTATTTT. It encodes CASSSPTVRITDTQYF. Full variable domain (missing parts from reference TRBV7-9 and TRBJ2-3): DTGVSQNPRHKITKRGQNVTFRCDPISEHNRLYWYRQTLGQGPEFLTYFQNEAQLEKSRLLSDRFSAERPKGSFSTLEIQRTEQGDSAMYLCASSSPTVRITDTQYFGPGTRLTVL.

The chain couples TRBV7-2 to TRBJ1-1; TRBD1 might be the D (6 bases). CDR3 length: 15 residues. V dropped 4 bases and J dropped 1 base, with 13 bases sitting between them. Germline CDR1 SGHTA, CDR2 FQGNSA. The CDR3, as DNA: TGTGCCAGCAGCTCATCCCGGACAGCGAACACTGAAGCTTTCTTT. Amino acids: CASSSSRTANTEAFF.

This clonotype was counted between two and nine times. The chain has TRBV27 and TRBJ2-6; unclear D gene. The V gene's germline CDR1 is MNHEY and CDR2 SMNVEV (reference sequence). CDR3 length: 13 residues. V was cut by 4 bases and J by 4 bases, with 5 bases left in between. DNA of the CDR3: TGTGCCAGCAGTTCCTTAGGGGCCAACGTCCTGACTTTC. Translating it yields CASSSLGANVLTF. The full variable domain, completed using reference TRBV27 and TRBJ2-6, is EAQVTQNPRYLITVTGKKLTVTCSQNMNHEYMSWYRQDPGLGLRQIYYSMNVEVTDKGDVPEGYKVSRKEKRNFPLILESPSPNQTSLYFCASSSLGANVLTFGAGSRLTVL.

The sample holds many counts of this clonotype. V and J are TRBV20-1 and TRBJ1-5; D unclear. This CDR3 is 13 amino acids long. V gave up 7 bases and J gave up 3 bases, with 13 bases separating them. Per the germline V gene, CDR1 is DFQATT and CDR2 is SNEGSKA (reference sequence). CDR3 amino acids: CSVPDVFNQPQHF. CDR3 nucleotides: TGCAGTGTCCCTGACGTCTTCAATCAGCCCCAGCATTTT.

This chain connects TRBV10-2 to TRBJ2-7; TRBD2 matches 12 bases. The CDR3 spans 16 residues. V lost 6 bases to trimming and J lost 0 bases; unmatched junction nucleotides: 6. Germline CDR1 is WSHSY and CDR2 is SAAADI. The CDR3 region has the DNA TGCGCCAGCAGAGGGCTAGCGGGGGGGAGCTCCTACGAGCAGTACTTC. It is translated as CASRGLAGGSSYEQYF.

This clonotype was seen a handful of times. The rearrangement joins TRBV20-1 to TRBJ2-2; D remains ambiguous. The CDR3 extends over 15 amino acids. Germline CDR1 DFQATT, CDR2 SNEGSKA (reference sequence). The V end lost 0 bases, the J end lost 4 bases, and 12 bases lay between the germline ends. As DNA, the CDR3 is TGCAGTGCTAGAGATAATTCAGCACCCACCGGGGAGCTGTTTTTT. Translation: CSARDNSAPTGELFF.

This clonotype occurred a few times. V usage is TRBV7-2 and J usage is TRBJ2-7; 7 nucleotides line up with TRBD1. This CDR3 is 15 amino acids long. V gave up 2 bases and J gave up 7 bases; unmatched junction bases: 11. Germline-derived CDR1 and CDR2 are SGHTA and FQGNSA. The CDR3 loop is CASSLTPGAGGEQYF. For the CDR3, the DNA is TGTGCCAGCAGCTTAACCCCGGGTGCAGGGGGAGAGCAGTACTTC.

In this sample, this clonotype turned up a few times. The chain uses TRBV5-1 and TRBJ2-6, with a weak D call TRBD2 (5 bases). Germline assignment: CDR1 SGHRS and CDR2 YFSETQ. The V and J ends lost 2 bases and 4 bases respectively, with 10 bases between them. This CDR3 is 15 amino acids long. CDR3 protein: CASSFGKTGANVLTF. CDR3 DNA: TGCGCCAGCAGCTTCGGGAAGACGGGGGCCAACGTCCTGACTTTC. The variable domain in full, completed from reference TRBV5-1 and TRBJ2-6, reads KAGVTQTPRYLIKTRGQQVTLSCSPISGHRSVSWYQQTPGQGLQFLFEYFSETQRNKGNFPGRFSGRQFSNSRSEMNVSTLELGDSALYLCASSFGKTGANVLTFGAGSRLTVL.

This chain joins TRBV18 and TRBJ2-1; D gene ambiguous. Trimming stripped 4 bases from V and 9 bases from J, with 16 bases between. CDR3 length equals 14 residues. Germline V gives CDR1 KGHSH, CDR2 LQKENI. The CDR3 nucleotides read TGTGCCAGCTCACGCTCAGGAGAGTTGGTTGAGCAGTTCTTC. Translated: CASSRSGELVEQFF. Complete variable domain (other parts from reference TRBV18 and TRBJ2-1): NAGVMQNPRHLVRRRGQEARLRCSPMKGHSHVYWYRQLPEEGLKFMVYLQKENIIDESGMPKERFSAEFPKEGPSILRIQQVVRGDSAAYFCASSRSGELVEQFFGPGTRLTVL.

This clonotype occurred once. V is TRBV23-1 and J is TRBJ1-1, with D unresolved. TRBV23-1 is treated as an ORF (open reading frame) with a function not yet certain. The CDR3 is 14 amino acids. V gave up 6 bases and J gave up 6 bases, with 17 bases separating them. CDR3 region: CASSPSDLGAEAFF. In DNA, the CDR3 is TGCGCCAGCAGCCCATCGGACCTTGGGGCTGAAGCTTTCTTT.

The chain has TRBV4-3 and TRBJ1-5; perhaps TRBD1 as D (5 bases). There are 15 residues in the CDR3. Germline assignment: CDR1 LGHNA and CDR2 YSLEER. Trimming pared 0 bases from V and 7 bases from J, leaving 13 bases between. The CDR3 DNA follows: TGCGCCAGCAGCCAAGAAAGTGGCAGGGACCAGCCCCAGCATTTT. Translation gives CASSQESGRDQPQHF.